This T cell receptor (beta chain) stems from a study of blood T cell repertoires in COVID-19. Study background: COVID-19 samples, acute and convalescent, were from the United States, Italy and Spain. Nucleic acid was either cDNA or gDNA, and it came from T cells, B-cell-depleted T cells, or PBMCs.

Profiling relied on immunoSEQ multiplex PCR, and the TCRdb table lists in-frame clones only, not all of them. The sample consists of about 190,000 clones, around nine tenths of them appearing once. The TCR comes from a middle-aged woman who had recovered from COVID-19. The sequenced material came from peripheral blood.

The CDR3 bases are TGTGCCAGCAGCCTTAGCTGGGTTAGCGGACGCACAGATACGCAGTATTTT. Translated, it gives CASSLSWVSGRTDTQYF. The genes are TRBV11-2 and TRBJ2-3, with D perhaps TRBD2 (6 bases). The CDR3 loop spans 17 amino acids. Trimming removed 5 bases at V and 1 base at J, with 19 bases between. The germline CDR1 and CDR2 sequences are SGHAT and FQNNGV.